This T cell receptor beta chain was recovered during a study of T cell responses to AZD1222 COVID-19 vaccine. The CDR3 has 13 residues. Trimming removed 3 bases at V and 1 base at J, with 5 bases between. Germline-derived CDR1 and CDR2 are KGHDR and SFDVKD. Libraries were prepared by immunoSEQ multiplex PCR; TCRdb keeps only in-frame clonotypes and omits some of them. The sample lists about 49,000 clones, 65% to 85% occurring once. Remarks on this clone: What it recognizes is unknown.

Study-level points and caveats: Nearly half of the spike-specific TCRs reportedly recognize variant regions that carry no mutations. Most donors were white British, females outnumbered males, and clonal diversity was possibly underestimated.

Sequences were derived from peripheral blood, sampled on day 0 of MenACWY control vaccination. This receptor was obtained from an adult in good health. The chain carries TRBV24-1 and TRBJ1-1; D is undetermined. CDR3 DNA: TGTGCCACCAGTGATAGGTGGAACACTGAAGCTTTCTTT. Translation: CATSDRWNTEAFF.